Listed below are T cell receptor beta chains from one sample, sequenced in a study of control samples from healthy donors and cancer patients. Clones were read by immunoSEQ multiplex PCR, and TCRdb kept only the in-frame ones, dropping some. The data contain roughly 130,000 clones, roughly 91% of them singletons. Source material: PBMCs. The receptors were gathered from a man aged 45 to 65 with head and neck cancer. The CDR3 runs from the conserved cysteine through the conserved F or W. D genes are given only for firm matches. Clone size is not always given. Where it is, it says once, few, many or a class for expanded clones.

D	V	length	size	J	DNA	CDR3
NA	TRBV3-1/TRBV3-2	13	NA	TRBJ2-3	TGTGCCAGCAGCCTAGAGGGGGCAGATACGCAGTATTTT	CASSLEGADTQYF
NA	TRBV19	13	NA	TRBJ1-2	TGTGCCAGTAAGCGAAACAGGGCTTTTGGCTACACCTTC	CASKRNRAFGYTF
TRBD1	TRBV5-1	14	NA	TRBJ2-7	TGCGCCAGCAGCCTTACAGGGGGCAAGTACGAGCAGTACTTC	CASSLTGGKYEQYF
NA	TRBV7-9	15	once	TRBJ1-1	TGTGCCAGCAGCTCCCCAGGTTCCGTGAACACTGAAGCTTTCTTT	CASSSPGSVNTEAFF
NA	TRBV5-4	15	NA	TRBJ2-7	TGTGCCAGCAGCCACCGCCGGGACTTGGGGTACGAGCAGTACTTC	CASSHRRDLGYEQYF
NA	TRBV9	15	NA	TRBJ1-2	TGTGCCAGCAGCGTAGCTCACGAGGGGTGGGATGGCTACACCTTC	CASSVAHEGWDGYTF
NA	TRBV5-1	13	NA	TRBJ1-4	TGCGCCAGCAGCTTGGGGCCGGGGGAAAAACTGTTTTTT	CASSLGPGEKLFF
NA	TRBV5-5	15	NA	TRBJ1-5	TGTGCCAGCAGCTTGTTAGTCGTGGGCAATCAGCCCCAGCATTTT	CASSLLVVGNQPQHF
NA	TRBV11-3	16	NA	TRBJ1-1	TGTGCCAGCAGCTTAGGCTTTGAACCGATGAACACTGAAGCTTTCTTT	CASSLGFEPMNTEAFF
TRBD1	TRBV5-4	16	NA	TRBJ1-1	TGTGCCAGCAGCCCCGGGACAGGGGGCGCGAAGACTGAAGCTTTCTTT	CASSPGTGGAKTEAFF
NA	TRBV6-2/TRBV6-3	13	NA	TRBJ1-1	TGTGCCAGCAGCTCGACGGGGGACACTGAAGCTTTCTTT	CASSSTGDTEAFF
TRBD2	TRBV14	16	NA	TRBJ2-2	TGTGCCAGCAGCCTACCCGGGACTACGAACACCGGGGAGCTGTTTTTT	CASSLPGTTNTGELFF
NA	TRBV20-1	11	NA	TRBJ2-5	TGCAGTGCTAGAGATCGAGAGACCCAGTACTTC	CSARDRETQYF
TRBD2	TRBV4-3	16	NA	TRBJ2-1	TGCGCCAGCAGGGATCGGGATGGCGGGGGGAGTAATGAGCAGTTCTTC	CASRDRDGGGSNEQFF
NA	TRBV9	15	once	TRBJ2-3	TGTGCCAGCAGCCCCCTGGCCCCCAACGTAGATACGCAGTATTTT	CASSPLAPNVDTQYF
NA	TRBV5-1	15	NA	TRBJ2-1	TGCGCCAGCAGCTTGGTGCCAGGGGTCGACAATGAGCAGTTCTTC	CASSLVPGVDNEQFF
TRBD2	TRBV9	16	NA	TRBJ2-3	TGTGCCAGCAGCGTAGCCCCCAGCGGGGGCACAGATACGCAGTATTTT	CASSVAPSGGTDTQYF
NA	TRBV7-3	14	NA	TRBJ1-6	TGTGCCAGCAGCCTTCTCGCGGGGAATTCACCCCTCCACTTT	CASSLLAGNSPLHF
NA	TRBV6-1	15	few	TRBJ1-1	TGTGCCAGCAGTGAAGGGTGGGCCATGGGGACTGAAGCTTTCTTT	CASSEGWAMGTEAFF
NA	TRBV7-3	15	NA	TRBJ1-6	TGTGCCAGCAGCTCAACGGGGGACTATAATTCACCCCTCCACTTT	CASSSTGDYNSPLHF
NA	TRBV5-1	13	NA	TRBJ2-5	TGCGCCAGCAGCCGCGGACCGTTGGAGACCCAGTACTTC	CASSRGPLETQYF
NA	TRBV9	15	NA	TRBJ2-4	TGTGCCAGCAGCCGGGACCCCCTAGCCAAAAACATTCAGTACTTC	CASSRDPLAKNIQYF
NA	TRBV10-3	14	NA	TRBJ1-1	TGTGCCATCAGGAGGGCAGGGGAGAACACTGAAGCTTTCTTT	CAIRRAGENTEAFF
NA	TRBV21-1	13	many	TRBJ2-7	TGTGCCAGCAGCAGTCTCGGCTCCTACGAGCAGTACTTC	CASSSLGSYEQYF
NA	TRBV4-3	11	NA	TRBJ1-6	TGCGCCAGCAGCCGAAATTCACCCCTCCACTTT	CASSRNSPLHF
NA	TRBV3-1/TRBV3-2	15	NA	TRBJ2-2	TGTGCCAGCAGCCAGACCCAAGGGGGATCCGGGGAGCTGTTTTTT	CASSQTQGGSGELFF
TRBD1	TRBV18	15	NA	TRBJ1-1	TGTGCCAGCTCACCACGATCATCAGGGGGCACTGAAGCTTTCTTT	CASSPRSSGGTEAFF
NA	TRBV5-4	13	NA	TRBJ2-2	TGTGCCAGCAGCCCTAAAAACACCGGGGAGCTGTTTTTT	CASSPKNTGELFF
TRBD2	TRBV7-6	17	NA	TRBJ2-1	TGTGCCAGCAGCTTAGCCTCGGGTAGCGGGGGCTTTGATGAGCAGTTCTTC	CASSLASGSGGFDEQFF
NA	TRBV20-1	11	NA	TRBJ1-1	TGCAGTGCTAGGGACTTGGGGAAAGCTTTCTTT	CSARDLGKAFF
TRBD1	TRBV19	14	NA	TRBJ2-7	TGTGCCAGTAGTCCTCGGACAGGGGATCACGAGCAGTACTTC	CASSPRTGDHEQYF
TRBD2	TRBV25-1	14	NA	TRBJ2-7	TGTGCCAGTTCTTCCGGGACTAGATCGGGCGAGCAGTACTTC	CASSSGTRSGEQYF
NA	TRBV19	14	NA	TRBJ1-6	TGTGCCAGTAGTGCGGGCCAGAATAATTCACCCCTCCACTTT	CASSAGQNNSPLHF
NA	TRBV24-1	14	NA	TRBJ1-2	TGTGCCACCAGTGATTTTAGGGTCAAGTATGGCTACACCTTC	CATSDFRVKYGYTF
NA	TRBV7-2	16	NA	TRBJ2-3	TGTGCCAGCAGCTTAAGGGGGGGGACTTTCACAGATACGCAGTATTTT	CASSLRGGTFTDTQYF
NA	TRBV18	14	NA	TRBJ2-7	TGTGCCAGCTCCCTGGCAGGGCCCTCCTACGAGCAGTACTTC	CASSLAGPSYEQYF
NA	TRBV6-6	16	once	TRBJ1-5	TGTGCCAGCAGTTTCGGTCCGACGGCGGGCAATCAGCCCCAGCATTTT	CASSFGPTAGNQPQHF
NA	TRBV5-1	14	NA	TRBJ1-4	TGCGCCAGCAGCTTAGCGGCAACTAATGAAAAACTGTTTTTT	CASSLAATNEKLFF
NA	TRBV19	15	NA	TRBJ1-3	TGTGCCAGTAGTCCAGGAGGAGCAGGAGGAAACACCATATATTTT	CASSPGGAGGNTIYF
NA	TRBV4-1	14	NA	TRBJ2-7	TGCGCCAGCAGCCAGCCAAGTTCTTCCTACGAGCAGTACTTC	CASSQPSSSYEQYF
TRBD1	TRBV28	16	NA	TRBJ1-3	TGTGCCAGCAGTTCGACAGGGGCCGTCTCTGGAAACACCATATATTTT	CASSSTGAVSGNTIYF
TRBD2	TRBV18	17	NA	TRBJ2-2	TGTGCCAGCTCACCGTCTCCAGCGGGGGGTCTCACCGGGGAGCTGTTTTTT	CASSPSPAGGLTGELFF
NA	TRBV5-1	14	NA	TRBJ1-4	TGCGCCAGCAGCATCGGACAGCTTAGGGAAAAACTGTTTTTT	CASSIGQLREKLFF
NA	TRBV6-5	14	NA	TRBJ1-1	TGTGCCAGCACCCTCAGTAAAGTCTACACTGAAGCTTTCTTT	CASTLSKVYTEAFF
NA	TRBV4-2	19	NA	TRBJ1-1	TGTGCCAGCAGCCGCTCAACGCGGAGTAGTAGAGTAGCGAACACTGAAGCTTTCTTT	CASSRSTRSSRVANTEAFF
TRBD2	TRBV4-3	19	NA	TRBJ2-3	TGCGCCAGCAGCCCCTACACTCTAGCGGGGGGGCGACTGGGAGATACGCAGTATTTT	CASSPYTLAGGRLGDTQYF
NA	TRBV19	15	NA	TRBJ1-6	TGTGCCAGTAGTACCGTCAGGGATTATAATTCACCCCTCCACTTT	CASSTVRDYNSPLHF